Each of the 11 T cell receptor beta chains below was sequenced from the same sample in a study of shared clonotypes between healthy human individuals. Produced via immunoSEQ multiplex PCR; TCRdb's table is partial and in-frame only. The table includes roughly 700,000 clones, roughly 70% detected once. Material: memory CD4+ T cells sorted from blood. Subset given: CD45RA-negative fraction. Source of these receptors: a woman in her twenties or thirties in good health.

This chain links TRBV2 with TRBJ1-1; weak D call: TRBD1 (6 bases). Trimming left V 4 bases short and J 12 bases short, with 27 bases between. CDR1 is SNHLY, CDR2 FYNNEI, per germline. The CDR3 has 16 amino acids. The CDR3 spells CASSVFPAGQLSGTFF. DNA for the CDR3: TGTGCCAGCAGTGTTTTTCCGGCGGGACAACTCTCCGGAACTTTCTTT.

This clone showed up just once. As DNA, the CDR3 is TGCAGCGTAGGACAGGGACGTCATGAGCAGTTCTTC. This sequence encodes CSVGQGRHEQFF. The rearrangement joins TRBV29-1 to TRBJ2-1; 8 bases are shared with TRBD1. Trimming took 6 bases from V and 8 from J; bases not matched to a gene: 6. The CDR3 contains 12 residues. In germline, CDR1 is SQVTM, CDR2 ANQGSEA.

The chain carries TRBV7-2 and TRBJ2-3; D unclear. V was trimmed by 7 bases and J by 5 bases, leaving 10 bases between them. The germline CDR1 and CDR2 sequences are SGHTA and FQGNSA. The CDR3 consists of 12 residues. CDR3 sequence: CASNFYGDTQYF. CDR3 nucleotide sequence: TGTGCCAGCAACTTTTATGGAGATACGCAGTATTTT.

This clone was detected many times. V is TRBV4-1 and J is TRBJ2-1, with D perhaps matching TRBD1 (7 bases). The CDR3 consists of 17 residues. Trimming took off 1 base at V and 1 base at J, with 14 bases between the two ends. Germline V gene data show CDR1 as MGHRA and CDR2 as YSYEKL. The CDR3 loop is CASSQVRAGGSYNEQFF. DNA for the CDR3: TGCGCCAGCAGCCAAGTAAGGGCAGGGGGGTCCTACAATGAGCAGTTCTTC.

This clone showed up just once. The same CDR3 also results from other DNA sequences found in this sample. The V and J genes are TRBV5-1 and TRBJ2-1; 7 bases are a match to TRBD2. CDR3 length: 15 residues. With 3 bases clipped from V and 4 bases from J, the junction kept 7 bases outside the gene matches. Germline V gene sequence: CDR1 SGHRS, CDR2 YFSETQ. This CDR3 is CASSYSSGAYNEQFF. Written as DNA, the CDR3 is TGCGCCAGCAGCTACTCTAGCGGAGCTTACAATGAGCAGTTCTTC.

This chain uses TRBV7-2 with TRBJ2-1, with 11 nucleotides matching TRBD2. J was trimmed by 10 bases and V by 5 bases; bases with no gene match: 7. This CDR3 region has 14 residues. Germline V CDR1 and CDR2: SGHTA, FQGNSA. The CDR3 is CASSPGLAGGEQFF. CDR3 sequence (DNA): TGTGCCAGCAGCCCCGGACTAGCGGGCGGGGAGCAGTTCTTC.

This clone was observed a handful of times. The V and J genes are TRBV28 and TRBJ1-5; possibly TRBD1 for D (5 bases). This CDR3 has 12 residues. Looked up from germline, CDR1 is MDHEN and CDR2 is SYDVKM. The V and J ends lost 6 bases and 7 bases respectively, with 10 bases between them. The CDR3 reads CASRQAAQPQHF. The CDR3 region has the DNA TGTGCCAGCAGACAGGCGGCCCAGCCCCAGCATTTT.

This clone has just a few counts. Given a much more abundant clone one base away, this may be a read error. Other DNA sequences in the sample encode the same CDR3. The V and J genes are TRBV5-1 and TRBJ2-1; 7 positions match TRBD2. The CDR3 has 15 amino acids. The trim removed 2 bases at V and 0 bases at J, leaving 2 bases unmatched. Looked up from germline, CDR1 is SGHRS and CDR2 is YFSETQ. CDR3 DNA sequence: TGCGCCAGCAGCTTAGCTAGCGGCTCCTACAATGAGCAGTTCTTC. It translates to CASSLASGSYNEQFF.

The CDR3: CASSLDLRAGGPGGTQYF. The CDR3 nucleotides read TGTGCCAGCAGCTTAGATCTCCGAGCGGGAGGGCCGGGGGGGACCCAGTACTTC. The genes are TRBV11-2 and TRBJ2-5; 10 nucleotides line up with TRBD2. The CDR3 is 18 amino acids. The V gene's germline CDR1 is SGHAT and CDR2 FQNNGV. Germline trimming cut 0 bases from V and 7 bases from J; bases unmatched to any gene: 14.

V and J are TRBV4-2 and TRBJ2-7; TRBD2 matches 15 bases. Per the germline V gene, CDR1 is LGHNA and CDR2 is YNFKEQ. V shed 4 bases, J shed 3 bases, and the junction held 13 bases outside the gene matches. There are 19 residues in the CDR3. The CDR3 loop reads CASSPLVGLAGGDGYEQYF. DNA of the CDR3: TGTGCCAGCAGCCCCCTGGTGGGACTAGCGGGAGGTGACGGCTACGAGCAGTACTTC.

V is TRBV5-3 and J is TRBJ1-1; D not resolved. TRBV5-3 belongs to the ORF category, with a function that is uncertain. This CDR3 has 11 amino acids. V lost 4 bases and J lost 7, with 8 bases in between. CDR3 in DNA: TGTGCCAGAAGCCGAAGGATTGAAGCTTTCTTT. This translates into CARSRRIEAFF.